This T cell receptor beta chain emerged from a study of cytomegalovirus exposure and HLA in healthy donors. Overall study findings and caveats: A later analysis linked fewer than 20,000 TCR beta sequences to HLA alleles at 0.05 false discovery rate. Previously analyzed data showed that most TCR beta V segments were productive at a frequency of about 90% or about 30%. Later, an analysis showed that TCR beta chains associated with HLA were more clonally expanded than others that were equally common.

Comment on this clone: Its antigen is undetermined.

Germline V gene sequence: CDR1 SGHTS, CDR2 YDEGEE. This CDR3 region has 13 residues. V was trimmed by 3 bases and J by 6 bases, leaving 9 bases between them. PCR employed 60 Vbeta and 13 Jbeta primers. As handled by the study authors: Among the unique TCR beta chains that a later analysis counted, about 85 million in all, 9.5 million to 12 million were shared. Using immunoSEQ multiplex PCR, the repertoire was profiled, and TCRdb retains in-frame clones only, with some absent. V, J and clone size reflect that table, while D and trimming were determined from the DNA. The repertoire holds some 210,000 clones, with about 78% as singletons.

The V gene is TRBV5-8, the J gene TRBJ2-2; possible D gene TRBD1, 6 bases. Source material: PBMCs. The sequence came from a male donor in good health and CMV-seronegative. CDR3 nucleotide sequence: TGTGCCAGCAGCTCACCAGGGGCCGGGGAGCTGTTTTTT. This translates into CASSSPGAGELFF.